The clone carrying this T cell receptor (beta chain) occurred once. This entry belongs to a study of PD-1 blockade in classical Hodgkin lymphoma. The assay was immunoSEQ multiplex PCR, and TCRdb's table has in-frame clones only and misses some. The repertoire holds 40,000 to 45,000 clones, around 71% seen once, with over 2.5% in the top ten. Exposure to brentuximab vedotin varied, and each patient had relapsed following autologous stem cell transplantation. This receptor was taken from a human donor with classical Hodgkin lymphoma. The source material was peripheral blood mononuclear cells (PBMCs), sampled at baseline.

CDR3 DNA sequence: TGTGCCAGCAGTTACGACAGAGTAGCTTTCTTT. Translation: CASSYDRVAFF. The chain uses TRBV27 and TRBJ1-1; possibly TRBD1 for D (5 bases). Trimming left V 4 bases short and J 10 bases short, with 10 bases between. Germline V lookup: CDR1 MNHEY, CDR2 SMNVEV (reference sequence). The CDR3 runs to 11 residues.